This T cell receptor beta chain derives from a study of blood T cell repertoires in COVID-19. This CDR3 contains 16 residues. Germline V lookup: CDR1 SGDLS, CDR2 YYNGEE. Trimming took 5 bases from V and 1 from J; bases not matched to a gene: 9. The assay was immunoSEQ multiplex PCR, and TCRdb's table has in-frame clones only and misses some. This repertoire shows 88,000 or so clones, around 86% found once; its top ten account for approximately 3.9%. Sequenced: peripheral blood. V and J are TRBV9 and TRBJ2-5, with TRBD1 matching over 9 bases. This sequence was found in a man in his fifties or sixties with acute or convalescent COVID-19. CDR3 amino acids: CASSDTGTGSQETQYF. CDR3 nucleotides: TGTGCCAGCAGTGACACCGGGACAGGGAGCCAAGAGACCCAGTACTTC.